This is a list of T cell receptor beta chains from one sample in a study of T cells in Graves' hyperthyroidism and ophthalmopathy. TCRdb re-analysed the multiplex PCR reads in MiXCR, keeping a single row per CDR3 protein. The sample lists about 510,000 distinct CDR3 sequences, roughly 45% occurring once. Sequencing input: peripheral blood or thyroid tissue (not recorded which). The receptors originated from an adult woman with Graves' disease, either hyperthyroidism or ophthalmopathy (not recorded which). Both conserved end residues are part of each CDR3. Fields, in order: CDR3 DNA, CDR3 protein, clone size, V gene, D gene, J gene. The D gene is left open where the match is weak. Some rows mark clone size as missing; the rest say once, few, many or name a class of expanded clone.

DNA: TGTGCCTGGAGTAGGGGACAGGGGAGGTCACCCCTCCACTTT; CDR3: CAWSRGQGRSPLHF; size: many; V: TRBV30; D: TRBD1; J: TRBJ1-6
DNA: TGTGCCAGCAGCTTGACGGCGGTGGGGGAAGCTTTCTTT; CDR3: CASSLTAVGEAFF; size: NA; V: TRBV9; D: NA; J: TRBJ1-1
DNA: TGTGCCAGCAGCTTAGGTCTGGCGGACTTGAAGACCCAGTACTTC; CDR3: CASSLGLADLKTQYF; size: few; V: TRBV7-8; D: NA; J: TRBJ2-5
DNA: TGTGCCAGCAGCTCCTCGGGACGGGTCTGCGAGCAGTACTTC; CDR3: CASSSSGRVCEQYF; size: NA; V: TRBV7-9; D: NA; J: TRBJ2-7
DNA: TGCAGCGTTGAGGATGGGACTTTAACTGGAAACACCATATATTTT; CDR3: CSVEDGTLTGNTIYF; size: few; V: TRBV29-1; D: NA; J: TRBJ1-3
DNA: TGTGCCAGCAGCTTCGATCTAGCGGGAGGGCGGGAGCAGTACTTC; CDR3: CASSFDLAGGREQYF; size: NA; V: TRBV7-2; D: TRBD2; J: TRBJ2-7
DNA: TGTGCCAGCAGTTTCTCTTCCTCTGGGGCCAACGTCCTGACTTTC; CDR3: CASSFSSSGANVLTF; size: many; V: TRBV12-3/TRBV12-4; D: NA; J: TRBJ2-6
DNA: TGTGCCAGCAGCGGGACTAGCGGGTCTGTCGAGCAGTACTTC; CDR3: CASSGTSGSVEQYF; size: many; V: TRBV9; D: TRBD2; J: TRBJ2-7
DNA: TGTGCCAGCAGCGCCACCGGGACAGGGGCTAACACCATATATTTT; CDR3: CASSATGTGANTIYF; size: many; V: TRBV7-6; D: TRBD1; J: TRBJ1-3
DNA: TGTGCCAGCAGCGTAGACGGGCGAGGTGACCAGTACTTC; CDR3: CASSVDGRGDQYF; size: NA; V: TRBV9; D: NA; J: TRBJ2-5
DNA: TGCAGTGCTAGAGAACTAGCGGTCACAGATACGCAGTATTTT; CDR3: CSARELAVTDTQYF; size: NA; V: TRBV20-1; D: TRBD2; J: TRBJ2-3
DNA: TGTGCCAGCAGCGTCCTCAGGGAACGGGGCGAGCAGTACTTC; CDR3: CASSVLRERGEQYF; size: NA; V: TRBV11-2; D: NA; J: TRBJ2-7
DNA: TGTGCCAGCGTCTCGGGGCAAGACACTGAAGCTTTCTTT; CDR3: CASVSGQDTEAFF; size: many; V: TRBV7-2; D: NA; J: TRBJ1-1
DNA: TGTGCCAGCAGCTTAGCGATACGAGGGGCCAACGTCCTGACTTTC; CDR3: CASSLAIRGANVLTF; size: NA; V: TRBV7-2; D: NA; J: TRBJ2-6
DNA: TGTGCCAGCTACCGTGGACAGGGGCGCGAGCAGTACTTC; CDR3: CASYRGQGREQYF; size: NA; V: TRBV5-1; D: TRBD1; J: TRBJ2-7
DNA: TGCAGTGCTCTAGACATTAGCAATCAGCCCCAGCATTTT; CDR3: CSALDISNQPQHF; size: NA; V: TRBV20-1; D: NA; J: TRBJ1-5
DNA: TGTGCCAGCAGCACTAGCGGGAGTGAGACCCAGTACTTC; CDR3: CASSTSGSETQYF; size: many; V: TRBV25-1; D: TRBD2; J: TRBJ2-5
DNA: TGTGCCAGCAGCCAAGATCAGCTGGTCGGTGGCTACACCATATATTTT; CDR3: CASSQDQLVGGYTIYF; size: NA; V: TRBV14; D: NA; J: TRBJ1-3
DNA: TGCGCCAGCAGTGAGTCCCCGAGCAGGGACCAGTACTTC; CDR3: CASSESPSRDQYF; size: NA; V: TRBV10-2; D: NA; J: TRBJ2-5
DNA: TGTGCCAGCAGTGGCCTTGGGACAGGGGGCACTGAAGCTTTCTTT; CDR3: CASSGLGTGGTEAFF; size: many; V: TRBV28; D: TRBD1; J: TRBJ1-1
DNA: TGTGCCAGCAGCCCGAGAGACAGGGGGATTAGAGAGACCCAGTACTTC; CDR3: CASSPRDRGIRETQYF; size: NA; V: TRBV7-9; D: TRBD1; J: TRBJ2-5
DNA: TGCAGTGCTAGTGCTGTCCGGCCTCCCGCTGAGTTCTTC; CDR3: CSASAVRPPAEFF; size: NA; V: TRBV20-1; D: NA; J: TRBJ2-1
DNA: TGCAGTGCACGGGGAGGGAACTATGGCTACACCTTC; CDR3: CSARGGNYGYTF; size: many; V: TRBV20-1; D: NA; J: TRBJ1-2
DNA: TGTGCCACCGCGCAGGGGGCTGGTCAGCCCCAGCATTTT; CDR3: CATAQGAGQPQHF; size: NA; V: TRBV15; D: TRBD1; J: TRBJ1-5
DNA: TGTGCCATCAGTGGGGGACAGGGCGTAGGCACTGAAGCTTTCTTT; CDR3: CAISGGQGVGTEAFF; size: NA; V: TRBV10-3; D: TRBD1; J: TRBJ1-1
DNA: TGCAGCGTTGCGTATGGGGGCGAGCAGTACTTC; CDR3: CSVAYGGEQYF; size: few; V: TRBV29-1; D: NA; J: TRBJ2-7
DNA: TGTGCCAGCGGAACTAGCGGGAGCTTCTACGAGCAGTACTTC; CDR3: CASGTSGSFYEQYF; size: NA; V: TRBV28; D: TRBD2; J: TRBJ2-7
DNA: TGTGCCAGCACCCAAGACAGGGAAGATTCGGGAAACACCATGTATTTT; CDR3: CASTQDREDSGNTMYF; size: NA; V: TRBV9; D: TRBD1; J: TRBJ1-3
DNA: TGTGCCAGTAGTATGCGGAGTATGAACACCGGGGAGCTGTTTTTT; CDR3: CASSMRSMNTGELFF; size: NA; V: TRBV19; D: NA; J: TRBJ2-2
DNA: TGCAGCGTAACGGATGGGAACAATCAGCCCCAGCATTTT; CDR3: CSVTDGNNQPQHF; size: many; V: TRBV29-1; D: NA; J: TRBJ1-5
DNA: TGTGCCAGCAGCGTAGACGGTCATGACTATGGCTACACCTTC; CDR3: CASSVDGHDYGYTF; size: many; V: TRBV9; D: NA; J: TRBJ1-2
DNA: TGCGCCAGCAGCTTGGCCGGGGTTTTTAGTGAAAAACTGTTTTTT; CDR3: CASSLAGVFSEKLFF; size: many; V: TRBV5-1; D: NA; J: TRBJ1-4
DNA: TGCAGTGCCCCGTCGGGGGGGACCTACGAGCAGTACTTC; CDR3: CSAPSGGTYEQYF; size: NA; V: TRBV20-1; D: TRBD2; J: TRBJ2-7
DNA: TGTGCCAGCAGCCCGGGACAGGCTTCTGAAGCTTTCTTT; CDR3: CASSPGQASEAFF; size: NA; V: TRBV13; D: TRBD1; J: TRBJ1-1
DNA: TGTGCCAGCAGTGGTGGTCGGGGGACTGAAGCTTTCTTT; CDR3: CASSGGRGTEAFF; size: many; V: TRBV2; D: NA; J: TRBJ1-1
DNA: TGTGCCAGCAGCTTCAGCCTAATAGCGGGAGCGGGCACCGGGGAGCTGTTTTTT; CDR3: CASSFSLIAGAGTGELFF; size: many; V: TRBV7-2; D: TRBD2; J: TRBJ2-2
DNA: TGTGCCAGCAGCTCACCTCGGGGTCTCCAAGAGACCCAGTACTTC; CDR3: CASSSPRGLQETQYF; size: once; V: TRBV7-2; D: NA; J: TRBJ2-5
DNA: TGTGCCAGCAGCTTGGGGACAGGTCCTTCTGAAGCTTTCTTT; CDR3: CASSLGTGPSEAFF; size: few; V: TRBV7-9; D: TRBD1; J: TRBJ1-1
DNA: TGTGCCAGCACCGTAGGAGGGGGCGCCTACGAGCAGTACTTC; CDR3: CASTVGGGAYEQYF; size: NA; V: TRBV11-2; D: NA; J: TRBJ2-7
DNA: TGTGCCAGCAGTTACGGGACCGGGGAGCTGTTTTTT; CDR3: CASSYGTGELFF; size: many; V: TRBV6-2/TRBV6-3; D: NA; J: TRBJ2-2
DNA: TGTGCCATCAGTGAGCGGGGCCCCACGAGCTCCTATAATTCACCCCTCCACTTT; CDR3: CAISERGPTSSYNSPLHF; size: NA; V: TRBV10-3; D: NA; J: TRBJ1-6
DNA: TGTGCCAGCAGCGGTTTACAGGTTCCCTATGGCTACACCTTC; CDR3: CASSGLQVPYGYTF; size: few; V: TRBV5-4; D: NA; J: TRBJ1-2
DNA: TGCAAAAAGAGGGGGGACTCCTACGAGCAGTACTTC; CDR3: CKKRGDSYEQYF; size: many; V: TRBV20-1; D: NA; J: TRBJ2-7
DNA: TGTGCCAGCAAGGGTGGACAGGCCTCTAACTATGGCTACACCTTC; CDR3: CASKGGQASNYGYTF; size: many; V: TRBV2; D: TRBD1; J: TRBJ1-2
DNA: TGTGCCAGCAGCTTAACTCCTTCGGGGCTAACGAACACCGGGGAGCTGTTTTTT; CDR3: CASSLTPSGLTNTGELFF; size: NA; V: TRBV7-8; D: NA; J: TRBJ2-2
DNA: TGTGCCAGCAGCTTAGAGTCCGCAGGAGGGGGTTCACCCCTCCACTTT; CDR3: CASSLESAGGGSPLHF; size: NA; V: TRBV7-6; D: NA; J: TRBJ1-6
DNA: TGCAGCGTGGACAGGGGGCGCGACACCGGGGAGCTGTTTTTT; CDR3: CSVDRGRDTGELFF; size: many; V: TRBV29-1; D: TRBD1; J: TRBJ2-2
DNA: TGTGCCAGCAGCCCCCTCGGGACAGGAGACTACGAGCAGTACTTC; CDR3: CASSPLGTGDYEQYF; size: many; V: TRBV7-3; D: TRBD1; J: TRBJ2-7
DNA: TGTGCCAGCAGCCTTGGGACAGGGGCAAGCAATCAGCCCCAGCATTTT; CDR3: CASSLGTGASNQPQHF; size: NA; V: TRBV7-2; D: TRBD1; J: TRBJ1-5
DNA: TGTGCCCGCAGCCCCGACAATCGTAACTATGGCTACACCTTC; CDR3: CARSPDNRNYGYTF; size: NA; V: TRBV9; D: NA; J: TRBJ1-2
DNA: TGTGCCAGCAGTTTGACACGGCACTATGGCTACACCTTC; CDR3: CASSLTRHYGYTF; size: NA; V: TRBV10-2; D: NA; J: TRBJ1-2
DNA: TGTGCCAGCAGACCAAAGGGGGGATATGCTTTCTTT; CDR3: CASRPKGGYAFF; size: NA; V: TRBV12-3/TRBV12-4; D: NA; J: TRBJ1-1
DNA: TGTGCCAGCAGCCCAGGGGCAGCAGGGGATTCACCCCTCCACTTT; CDR3: CASSPGAAGDSPLHF; size: NA; V: TRBV3-1; D: NA; J: TRBJ1-6
DNA: TGCAGTGCCTCATCAGGAGGAGGGAACACTGAAGCTTTCTTT; CDR3: CSASSGGGNTEAFF; size: many; V: TRBV20-1; D: NA; J: TRBJ1-1
DNA: TGTGCCAGCAGCCCTGGGACAGGGGAACAGCCCCAGCATTTT; CDR3: CASSPGTGEQPQHF; size: NA; V: TRBV11-2; D: TRBD1; J: TRBJ1-5